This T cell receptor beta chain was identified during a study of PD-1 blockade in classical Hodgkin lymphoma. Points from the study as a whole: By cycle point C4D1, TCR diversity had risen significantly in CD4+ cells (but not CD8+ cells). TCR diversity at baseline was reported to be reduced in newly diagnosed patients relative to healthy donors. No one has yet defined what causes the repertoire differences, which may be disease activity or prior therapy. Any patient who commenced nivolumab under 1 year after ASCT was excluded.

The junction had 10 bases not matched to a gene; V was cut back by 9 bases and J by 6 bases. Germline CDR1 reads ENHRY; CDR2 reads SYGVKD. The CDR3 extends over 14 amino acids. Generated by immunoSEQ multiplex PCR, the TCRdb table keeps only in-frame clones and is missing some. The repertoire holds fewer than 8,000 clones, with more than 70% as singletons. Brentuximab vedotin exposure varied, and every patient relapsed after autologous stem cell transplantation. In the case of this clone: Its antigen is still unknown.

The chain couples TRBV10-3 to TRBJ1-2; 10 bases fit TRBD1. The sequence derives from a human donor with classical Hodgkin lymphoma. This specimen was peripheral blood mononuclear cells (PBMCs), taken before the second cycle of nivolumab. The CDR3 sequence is CAINWTGGRHGYTF. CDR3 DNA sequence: TGTGCCATTAATTGGACAGGGGGGCGACATGGCTACACCTTC.